The clone carrying this T cell receptor beta chain has only one observation. Generated by immunoSEQ multiplex PCR, the TCRdb table keeps only in-frame clones and is missing some. The sample lists 150,000 to 200,000 clones, 87% seen once, with roughly 1.4% in the top ten. These data are taken from a study of cytomegalovirus exposure and HLA in healthy donors. Study background: The approximately 710 first-cohort repertoires and the 110 or so validation repertoires shared the same platform, a later analysis reported.

The CDR3 covers 15 residues. The V segment lost 0 bases and the J segment 6 bases; nucleotides outside the gene matches: 4. The V gene's germline CDR1 is LNHNV and CDR2 YYDKDF (reference sequence). The donors were members of the validation cohort comprising over 90 subjects, separate from the approximately 670-subject first cohort. V gene TRBV15 combines with J gene TRBJ2-1; 8 positions agree with TRBD1. The receptor was derived from a woman aged 25 to 39 in good health and CMV-seronegative. Specimen: PBMCs. The CDR3 DNA reads as TGTGCCACCAGCAGAGAGGTGACAGGGGTCAATGAGCAGTTCTTC. This translates into CATSREVTGVNEQFF.